These T cell receptor beta chains were read from a single sample in a study of cytomegalovirus exposure and HLA in healthy donors. Assay: immunoSEQ multiplex PCR; the TCRdb copy retains only in-frame clones and omits some. The data contain 100,000 to 150,000 clones, 78% of them singletons. The sequencing sample was made of PBMCs. Receptors originate from a man aged 30 to 45 in good health and CMV-seropositive. Each CDR3 is given with its conserved first and last residue. D genes are given only for firm matches. The size of a clone is reported for some rows only, either as once, few or many, or as a class for expanded clones.

TRBJ2-1,TRBV7-8,.,TRBD2,TGTGCCAGCAGCTTAGTTCCGGGAGGAGGCAATGAGCAGTTCTTC,CASSLVPGGGNEQFF
TRBJ2-3,TRBV28,.,TRBD2,TGTGCCAGCAGTTTGCGCCAGGGCGGGAGAACAGATACGCAGTATTTT,CASSLRQGGRTDTQYF
TRBJ2-1,TRBV9,.,TRBD2,TGTGCCAGCAGCGCACCGATACTCGCGGGAGGGAGGGATGAGCAGTTCTTC,CASSAPILAGGRDEQFF
TRBJ2-5,TRBV9,.,TRBD2,TGTGCCAGCAGCGTAGAGTCTAGCGGGGGGGAGACCCAGTACTTC,CASSVESSGGETQYF
TRBJ2-5,TRBV6-1,.,TRBD2,TGTGCCAGCATTATTAGCGGGAGTTGGCAAGAGACCCAGTACTTC,CASIISGSWQETQYF
TRBJ2-1,TRBV11-2,.,TRBD1,TGTGCCAGCAGTCCCCGGGACAGAGCATACAATGAGCAGTTCTTC,CASSPRDRAYNEQFF
TRBJ1-2,TRBV6-5,.,.,TGTGCCAGCAGTTACTCTGGCTCTTATGGCTACACCTTC,CASSYSGSYGYTF
TRBJ2-7,TRBV6-5,.,TRBD2,TGTGCCAGCAGTTACTCGACAGCGGGATCCTACGAGCAGTACTTC,CASSYSTAGSYEQYF
TRBJ2-7,TRBV7-9,few,TRBD2,TGTGCCAGCAGCCCTCGGACTAGCGGGATCTTGGGCGAGCAGTACTTC,CASSPRTSGILGEQYF
TRBJ1-5,TRBV19,.,TRBD1,TGTGCCAGTAGTATCTTTGGGACAGGGGCAAATCAGCCCCAGCATTTT,CASSIFGTGANQPQHF
TRBJ1-2,TRBV7-2,once,.,TGTGCCAGCAGTTTGGACAGTACTACCCCTTTAGGTGGCTACACCTTC,CASSLDSTTPLGGYTF
TRBJ2-2,TRBV5-1,.,TRBD2,TGCGCCAGCAGCCGGGGGGGGAACACCGGGGAGCTGTTTTTT,CASSRGGNTGELFF
TRBJ1-2,TRBV5-1,.,.,TGCGCCAGCAGTAGTCGGAGGTATGGCTACACCTTC,CASSSRRYGYTF
TRBJ2-7,TRBV5-6,.,.,TGTGCCAGCAGCCCCAGGTTCGGAGGATACGAGCAGTACTTC,CASSPRFGGYEQYF
TRBJ1-4,TRBV18,.,.,TGTGCCAGCTCACCAGGGACATCCGATGAAAAACTGTTTTTT,CASSPGTSDEKLFF
TRBJ2-7,TRBV25-1,once,TRBD2,TGTGCCAGCAGCCTTAGCGGGAGGGCGTACGAGCAGTACTTC,CASSLSGRAYEQYF
TRBJ2-5,TRBV4-1,.,TRBD1,TGCGCCAGCAGCCAGCCGGGGACAGGGATTGAGACCCAGTACTTC,CASSQPGTGIETQYF
TRBJ1-3,TRBV29-1,.,TRBD1,TGCAGCGTTCAACTCTGGACAGGCGAAAACACCATATATTTT,CSVQLWTGENTIYF
TRBJ2-7,TRBV28,.,TRBD1,TGTGCCAGCAGAGGACAGGGAAGGCAAGGGGGTGAGCAGTACTTC,CASRGQGRQGGEQYF
TRBJ2-5,TRBV19,.,.,TGTGCCAGTAGTAACAGACAAGAGACCCAGTACTTC,CASSNRQETQYF
TRBJ2-3,TRBV4-2,few,TRBD2,TGTGCCAGCAGCCAAGACGGGCTAGCGGGTGGGGGCACAGATACGCAGTATTTT,CASSQDGLAGGGTDTQYF
TRBJ2-7,TRBV6-1,few,.,TGTGCCTTTGGAGAGGTATACGAGCAGTACTTC,CAFGEVYEQYF
TRBJ2-1,TRBV25-1,.,.,TGTGCCAGCAGTAGAGCATCCTACAATGAGCAGTTCTTC,CASSRASYNEQFF
TRBJ2-7,TRBV6-4,.,TRBD1,TGTGCCAGCAGTGACCTCGTCCGGGACAGAACGACCGAGCAGTACTTC,CASSDLVRDRTTEQYF
TRBJ2-1,TRBV7-6,few,TRBD1,TGTGCCAGCAGCTTACGATTTCGGGACAGATCCAATGAGCAGTTCTTC,CASSLRFRDRSNEQFF
TRBJ2-3,TRBV29-1,.,.,TGCAGCGTTGTGGGGCGGGAATACACAGATACGCAGTATTTT,CSVVGREYTDTQYF
TRBJ1-1,TRBV6-5,.,.,TGTGCCAGCAGTTACTCGGCAGGGGTCACTGAAGCTTTCTTT,CASSYSAGVTEAFF
TRBJ2-5,TRBV5-1,.,TRBD2,TGCGCCAGCAGTCGGGGTACTAGCGGGAGAAAAGAGACCCAGTACTTC,CASSRGTSGRKETQYF
TRBJ1-2,TRBV27,.,TRBD1,TGTGCCAGCACTTCCTACCCGGACAGGGACTATGGCTACACCTTC,CASTSYPDRDYGYTF
TRBJ2-5,TRBV28,.,.,TGTGCCAGCAGCAAGACCCGACAGTTCGCCGCGACCCAGTACTTC,CASSKTRQFAATQYF
TRBJ1-2,TRBV7-6,.,.,TGTGCCAGCAGCCGAGATCGGCGGGAGAATGGCTACACCTTC,CASSRDRRENGYTF
TRBJ1-4,TRBV4-2,.,.,TGTGCCAGCAGCCAAGAAGGTATGCGGGACAATGAAAAACTGTTTTTT,CASSQEGMRDNEKLFF
TRBJ1-1,TRBV7-6,once,.,TGTGCCAGCAGCTTAGCGGGGGAGGGAAACACTGAAGCTTTCTTT,CASSLAGEGNTEAFF
TRBJ1-4,TRBV25-1,.,.,TGTGCCAGCAGTGAATGGAGGGGAACTAATGAAAAACTGTTTTTT,CASSEWRGTNEKLFF
TRBJ1-3,TRBV28,.,TRBD1,TGTGCCACCGAGACAGGGGTCATCTCTGGAAACACCATATATTTT,CATETGVISGNTIYF
TRBJ2-6,TRBV27,.,.,TGTGCCAGCACCAGGGCTGGGGCCAACGTCCTGACTTTC,CASTRAGANVLTF
TRBJ2-2,TRBV28,.,TRBD2,TGTGCCAGCACCACTTTAGGGCTAGCGGGAGTTCCTTCCGGGGAGCTGTTTTTT,CASTTLGLAGVPSGELFF
TRBJ1-2,TRBV7-9,.,.,TGTGCCAGTGGGGCGGGAGCCCCCTATGGCTACACCTTC,CASGAGAPYGYTF
TRBJ1-5,TRBV27,.,TRBD1,TGTGCCAGCAAGGACAGGGGTCAGCCCCAGCATTTT,CASKDRGQPQHF
TRBJ2-7,TRBV6-1,once,.,TGTGCCAGCAGTGCGGAATCGTACCCGATGCGGCGGGACTTC,CASSAESYPMRRDF
TRBJ2-1,TRBV7-2,.,.,TGTGCCAGCAGCTTAAGTCTAGGAACGAATGAGCAGTTCTTC,CASSLSLGTNEQFF
TRBJ2-3,TRBV5-1,.,.,TGCGCCAGCAGGTTGGACAGTGGCACAGATACGCAGTATTTT,CASRLDSGTDTQYF
TRBJ1-1,TRBV29-1,.,.,TGCAGCGTACGCAGGGGCCAAGTCACTGAAGCTTTCTTT,CSVRRGQVTEAFF
TRBJ1-5,TRBV28,few,TRBD1,TGTGCCAGCAGAACACAGGGGTCGCGGCCCCAGCATTTT,CASRTQGSRPQHF
TRBJ2-5,TRBV30,.,TRBD1,TGTGCCTGGAGCGGACAGGGGGCAGAGACCCAGTACTTC,CAWSGQGAETQYF
TRBJ2-5,TRBV5-1,.,TRBD2,TGCGCCAGCAGCTTGGGGACTAGCGGGAGCGGGGAGACCCAGTACTTC,CASSLGTSGSGETQYF
TRBJ2-5,TRBV2,.,.,TGTGCCAGCAGTCCCCGGAACAGGGTAAAAGAGACCCAGTACTTC,CASSPRNRVKETQYF
TRBJ1-2,TRBV5-8,.,.,TGTGCCAGCAGCACTTACACAGGAAGTGCTAACTATGGCTACACCTTC,CASSTYTGSANYGYTF
TRBJ2-7,TRBV5-6,few,.,TGTGCCAGCAGCTTGGTAGACTCGCACGAGCAGTACTTC,CASSLVDSHEQYF
TRBJ1-2,TRBV5-6,.,.,TGTGCCAGCAGCTTTGAGGGAAACTATGGCTACACCTTC,CASSFEGNYGYTF
TRBJ1-4,TRBV9,.,.,TGTGCCAGCAGCGCCAGGGGCGGGCATGAAAAACTGTTTTTT,CASSARGGHEKLFF
TRBJ2-1,TRBV27,.,TRBD2,TGTGCCAGCAGTTCACCCCGGACTAGCGGGAGAGATGAGCAGTTCTTC,CASSSPRTSGRDEQFF